These T cell receptor beta chains were read from a single sample in a study of T cell responses to AZD1222 COVID-19 vaccine. The repertoire was sequenced with immunoSEQ multiplex PCR; TCRdb's copy has only in-frame clones and lacks some. This sample carries 180,000 or so clones, 90% to 95% of them seen once, and the ten largest clones take 1%. The source material was peripheral blood, sampled 28 days after the second dose of the MenACWY control vaccine. These receptors all stem from an adult who received the MenACWY meningococcal vaccine as a control. Each CDR3 is given with its conserved first and last residue. A D gene is named only where the DNA matches it firmly. The size entry is marked missing in some rows and otherwise reads once, few, many or a size class.

abundance,d_gene,v_gene,j_gene,CDR3nt,CDR3aa
.,.,TRBV14,TRBJ1-5,TGTGCCAGCAGCCAATGGGAGGATCAGCCCCAGCATTTT,CASSQWEDQPQHF
.,.,TRBV3-1/TRBV3-2,TRBJ2-5,TGTGCCAGCCGAAGGGAGCTCCAAGAGACCCAGTACTTC,CASRRELQETQYF
.,.,TRBV7-9,TRBJ1-5,TGTGCCAGCAGCTTGCATAACAATCAGCCCCAGCATTTT,CASSLHNNQPQHF
.,.,TRBV6-6,TRBJ2-7,TGTGCCAGCAGTTCAAAGGGTAATACTATGGAGCAGTACTTC,CASSSKGNTMEQYF
.,.,TRBV19,TRBJ1-3,TGTGCCAGTAGCCCTTACGCCAGATCTGGAAACACCATATATTTT,CASSPYARSGNTIYF
.,.,TRBV11-2,TRBJ1-6,TGTGCCAGCAGCTTAGGACGTTCACCCCTCCACTTT,CASSLGRSPLHF
.,.,TRBV19,TRBJ1-2,TGTGCCAGTAGTCCCCCGCGGGGGCGAAACTATGGCTACACCTTC,CASSPPRGRNYGYTF
.,.,TRBV3-1/TRBV3-2,TRBJ2-7,TGTGCCAGCACTTCCGGGGCCCACGAGCAGTACTTC,CASTSGAHEQYF
.,.,TRBV6-5,TRBJ1-1,TGTGCCAGCAGTTACACCTCCCGGGAGAAAGCTTTCTTT,CASSYTSREKAFF
.,TRBD2,TRBV19,TRBJ2-3,TGTGCCAGTAGTCCCCGACTAGCGATGACAGATACGCAGTATTTT,CASSPRLAMTDTQYF
once,.,TRBV4-1,TRBJ2-3,TGCGCCAGCAGCCAGTCGGTAGGCACAGATACGCAGTATTTT,CASSQSVGTDTQYF
.,TRBD1,TRBV28,TRBJ2-7,TGTGCCAGCAGTCCCGGGACAGGATTCTTGGAGCAGTACTTC,CASSPGTGFLEQYF
.,.,TRBV3-1/TRBV3-2,TRBJ1-2,TGTGCCAGCAGCCAAGACCCTGGCTATGGCTACACCTTC,CASSQDPGYGYTF
medium-sized,.,TRBV5-6,TRBJ2-7,TGTGCCAGCAGCTTGCCGGGACCGGTCTCCTACGAGCAGTACTTC,CASSLPGPVSYEQYF
.,TRBD2,TRBV6-5,TRBJ2-1,TGTGCCAGCAGTTCGGCGGGGGGAGTCGATGAGCAGTTCTTC,CASSSAGGVDEQFF
.,.,TRBV5-6,TRBJ1-6,TGTGCCAGCAGCTTAAGACAGAGTAATTCACCCCTCCACTTT,CASSLRQSNSPLHF
.,TRBD1,TRBV28,TRBJ1-2,TGTGCCAGCAGTGAACCCGGGACAGGGGGGCGGAGTGGCTACACCTTC,CASSEPGTGGRSGYTF
.,.,TRBV7-2,TRBJ2-3,TGTGCCAGCAGCTTATCGGGACAAAGCACAGATACGCAGTATTTT,CASSLSGQSTDTQYF
.,.,TRBV19,TRBJ2-2,TGTGCCAGTAACCCCAGGGGAGGCAACACCGGGGAGCTGTTTTTT,CASNPRGGNTGELFF
.,TRBD1,TRBV19,TRBJ1-4,TGTGCCAGTAGTTGGGACAGGGAAGAAAAACTGTTTTTT,CASSWDREEKLFF
.,.,TRBV11-2,TRBJ2-1,TGTGCCAGCAGCTTAGTTAGACTCCGCAATGAGCAGTTCTTC,CASSLVRLRNEQFF
.,TRBD1,TRBV4-3,TRBJ1-1,TGCGCCAGCAGCCAAGAGGGGACAGCTTACACTGAAGCTTTCTTT,CASSQEGTAYTEAFF
.,.,TRBV3-1/TRBV3-2,TRBJ1-2,TGTGCCAGCAGCCAAGGTGGTTTTCATGGCTACACCTTC,CASSQGGFHGYTF
.,.,TRBV2,TRBJ1-1,TGTGCCAGCAGTTTGGGGACATTTAACACTGAAGCTTTCTTT,CASSLGTFNTEAFF
.,.,TRBV9,TRBJ2-2,TGTGCCAGCAGCCCCCACCTTAAGAACACCGGGGAGCTGTTTTTT,CASSPHLKNTGELFF
.,TRBD1,TRBV19,TRBJ2-2,TGTGCCAGTAGTGGAACAGGGGGCGGGGAGCTGTTTTTT,CASSGTGGGELFF
.,.,TRBV27,TRBJ2-1,TGTGCCAGCAGTTTTGGCTCCTTCAGGGGTAGTGAGCAGTTCTTC,CASSFGSFRGSEQFF
.,.,TRBV5-1,TRBJ1-2,TGCGCCAGCAGCTTGCAACAGGGTTTCTATGGCTACACCTTC,CASSLQQGFYGYTF
.,TRBD2,TRBV2,TRBJ2-1,TGTGCCAGCAGTCGGGCTAGCGGGCTAAATGAGCAGTTCTTC,CASSRASGLNEQFF
.,TRBD1,TRBV30,TRBJ1-5,TGTGCCTGGAATAGCCAGGGGGCCAATCAGCCCCAGCATTTT,CAWNSQGANQPQHF
.,.,TRBV6-5,TRBJ2-7,TGTGCCAGCAGGCCGGGCGGGTCCTACGAGCAGTACTTC,CASRPGGSYEQYF
.,.,TRBV4-3,TRBJ1-4,TGCGCCAGCAGCCCCGGGGAGGGAGGAGAAAAACTGTTTTTT,CASSPGEGGEKLFF
.,.,TRBV2,TRBJ2-3,TGTGCCAGCGAAGATCACAGGGTTCTCACAGATACGCAGTATTTT,CASEDHRVLTDTQYF
.,.,TRBV7-2,TRBJ1-1,TGTGCCAGCAGCTTAGAGCGGGGGAGGCTCGCTTTCTTT,CASSLERGRLAFF
.,TRBD1,TRBV27,TRBJ1-6,TGTGCCAGCAGTCCGACAGGGATGACCTATAATTCACCCCTCCACTTT,CASSPTGMTYNSPLHF